These 2 T cell receptor beta chains were all obtained from the same sample, sequenced in a study of T cells after yellow fever vaccination. TCRdb recomputed calls from the 5' RACE reads with MiXCR, one row per CDR3 protein. The sample records 150,000 to 200,000 distinct CDR3 sequences, 9.5% to 11% being singletons. The sample was CD8+ T cells sorted from PBMCs, taken 15 days after the yellow fever booster vaccination. The receptors shown here come from a man aged 18 to 30 who received the YFV17D yellow fever vaccine.

This clonotype has more than one count but fewer than ten. This chain connects TRBV6-2 or TRBV6-3 to TRBJ2-7; maybe TRBD1 (5 bases). The CDR3 is 13 amino acids. V gave up 2 bases and J gave up 3 bases, with 8 bases separating them. CDR1 is MNHEY and CDR2 is SVGEGT in the germline V gene. CDR3 loop: CASSYRQGYEQYF. The DNA for the CDR3 is TGTGCCAGCAGTTACCGGCAGGGCTACGAGCAGTACTTC.

This chain uses TRBV18 with TRBJ2-5; TRBD1 aligns across 8 bases. Germline V gene sequence: CDR1 KGHSH, CDR2 LQKENI. There are 14 residues in the CDR3. With V trimmed by 0 bases and J by 5 bases, 2 bases remained unmatched. CDR3 sequence reads: CASSPPTGEETQYF. CDR3 nucleotide sequence: TGTGCCAGCTCACCACCGACAGGGGAGGAGACCCAGTACTTC.